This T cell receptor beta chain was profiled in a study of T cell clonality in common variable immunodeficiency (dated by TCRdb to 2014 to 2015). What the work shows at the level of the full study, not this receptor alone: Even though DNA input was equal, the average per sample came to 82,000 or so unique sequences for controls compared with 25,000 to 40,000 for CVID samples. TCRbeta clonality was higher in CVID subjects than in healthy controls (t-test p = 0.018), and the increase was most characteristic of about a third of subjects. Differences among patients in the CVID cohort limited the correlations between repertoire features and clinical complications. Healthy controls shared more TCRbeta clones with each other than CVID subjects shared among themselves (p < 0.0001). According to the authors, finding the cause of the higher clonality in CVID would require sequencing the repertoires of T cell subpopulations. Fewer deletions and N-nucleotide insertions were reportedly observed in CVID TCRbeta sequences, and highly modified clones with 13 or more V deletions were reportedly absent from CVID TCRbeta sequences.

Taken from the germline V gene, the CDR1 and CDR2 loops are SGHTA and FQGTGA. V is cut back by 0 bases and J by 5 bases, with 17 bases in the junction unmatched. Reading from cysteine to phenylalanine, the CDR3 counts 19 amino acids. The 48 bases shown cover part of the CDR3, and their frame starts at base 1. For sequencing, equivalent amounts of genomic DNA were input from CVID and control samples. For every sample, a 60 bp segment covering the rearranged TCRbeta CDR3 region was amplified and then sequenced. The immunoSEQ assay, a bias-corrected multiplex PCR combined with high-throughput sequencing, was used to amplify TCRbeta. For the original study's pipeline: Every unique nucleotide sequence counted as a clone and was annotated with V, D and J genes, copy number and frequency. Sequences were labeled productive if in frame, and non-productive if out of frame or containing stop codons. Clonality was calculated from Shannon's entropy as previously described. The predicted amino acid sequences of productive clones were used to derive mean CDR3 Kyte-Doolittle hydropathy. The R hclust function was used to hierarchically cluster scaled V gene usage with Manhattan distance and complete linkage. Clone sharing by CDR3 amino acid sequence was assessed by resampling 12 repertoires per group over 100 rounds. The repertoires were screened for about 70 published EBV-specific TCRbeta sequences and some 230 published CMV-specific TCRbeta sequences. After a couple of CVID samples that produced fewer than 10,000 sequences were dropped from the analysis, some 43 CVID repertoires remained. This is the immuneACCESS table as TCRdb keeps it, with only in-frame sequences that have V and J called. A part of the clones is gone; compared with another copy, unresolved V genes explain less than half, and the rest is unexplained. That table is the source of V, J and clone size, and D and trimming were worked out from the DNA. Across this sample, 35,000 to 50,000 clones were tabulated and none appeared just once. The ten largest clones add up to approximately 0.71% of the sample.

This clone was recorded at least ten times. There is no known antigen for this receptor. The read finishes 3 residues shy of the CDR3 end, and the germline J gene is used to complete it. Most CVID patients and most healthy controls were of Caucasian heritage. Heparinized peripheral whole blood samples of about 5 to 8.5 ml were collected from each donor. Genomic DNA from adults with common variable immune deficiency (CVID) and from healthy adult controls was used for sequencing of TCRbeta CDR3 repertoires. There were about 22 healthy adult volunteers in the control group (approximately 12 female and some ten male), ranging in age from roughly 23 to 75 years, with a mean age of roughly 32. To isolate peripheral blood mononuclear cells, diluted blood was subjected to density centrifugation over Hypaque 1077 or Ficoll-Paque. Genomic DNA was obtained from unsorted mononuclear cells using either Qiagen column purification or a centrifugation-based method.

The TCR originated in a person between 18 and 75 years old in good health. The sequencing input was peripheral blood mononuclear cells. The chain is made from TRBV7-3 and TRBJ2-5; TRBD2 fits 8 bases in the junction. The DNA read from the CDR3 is TGTGCCAGCAGCTTAACGTATCCAGCGGGAGACAAAAGGTGGGAGACC. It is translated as CASSLTYPAGDKRWET. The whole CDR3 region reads CASSLTYPAGDKRWETQYF.